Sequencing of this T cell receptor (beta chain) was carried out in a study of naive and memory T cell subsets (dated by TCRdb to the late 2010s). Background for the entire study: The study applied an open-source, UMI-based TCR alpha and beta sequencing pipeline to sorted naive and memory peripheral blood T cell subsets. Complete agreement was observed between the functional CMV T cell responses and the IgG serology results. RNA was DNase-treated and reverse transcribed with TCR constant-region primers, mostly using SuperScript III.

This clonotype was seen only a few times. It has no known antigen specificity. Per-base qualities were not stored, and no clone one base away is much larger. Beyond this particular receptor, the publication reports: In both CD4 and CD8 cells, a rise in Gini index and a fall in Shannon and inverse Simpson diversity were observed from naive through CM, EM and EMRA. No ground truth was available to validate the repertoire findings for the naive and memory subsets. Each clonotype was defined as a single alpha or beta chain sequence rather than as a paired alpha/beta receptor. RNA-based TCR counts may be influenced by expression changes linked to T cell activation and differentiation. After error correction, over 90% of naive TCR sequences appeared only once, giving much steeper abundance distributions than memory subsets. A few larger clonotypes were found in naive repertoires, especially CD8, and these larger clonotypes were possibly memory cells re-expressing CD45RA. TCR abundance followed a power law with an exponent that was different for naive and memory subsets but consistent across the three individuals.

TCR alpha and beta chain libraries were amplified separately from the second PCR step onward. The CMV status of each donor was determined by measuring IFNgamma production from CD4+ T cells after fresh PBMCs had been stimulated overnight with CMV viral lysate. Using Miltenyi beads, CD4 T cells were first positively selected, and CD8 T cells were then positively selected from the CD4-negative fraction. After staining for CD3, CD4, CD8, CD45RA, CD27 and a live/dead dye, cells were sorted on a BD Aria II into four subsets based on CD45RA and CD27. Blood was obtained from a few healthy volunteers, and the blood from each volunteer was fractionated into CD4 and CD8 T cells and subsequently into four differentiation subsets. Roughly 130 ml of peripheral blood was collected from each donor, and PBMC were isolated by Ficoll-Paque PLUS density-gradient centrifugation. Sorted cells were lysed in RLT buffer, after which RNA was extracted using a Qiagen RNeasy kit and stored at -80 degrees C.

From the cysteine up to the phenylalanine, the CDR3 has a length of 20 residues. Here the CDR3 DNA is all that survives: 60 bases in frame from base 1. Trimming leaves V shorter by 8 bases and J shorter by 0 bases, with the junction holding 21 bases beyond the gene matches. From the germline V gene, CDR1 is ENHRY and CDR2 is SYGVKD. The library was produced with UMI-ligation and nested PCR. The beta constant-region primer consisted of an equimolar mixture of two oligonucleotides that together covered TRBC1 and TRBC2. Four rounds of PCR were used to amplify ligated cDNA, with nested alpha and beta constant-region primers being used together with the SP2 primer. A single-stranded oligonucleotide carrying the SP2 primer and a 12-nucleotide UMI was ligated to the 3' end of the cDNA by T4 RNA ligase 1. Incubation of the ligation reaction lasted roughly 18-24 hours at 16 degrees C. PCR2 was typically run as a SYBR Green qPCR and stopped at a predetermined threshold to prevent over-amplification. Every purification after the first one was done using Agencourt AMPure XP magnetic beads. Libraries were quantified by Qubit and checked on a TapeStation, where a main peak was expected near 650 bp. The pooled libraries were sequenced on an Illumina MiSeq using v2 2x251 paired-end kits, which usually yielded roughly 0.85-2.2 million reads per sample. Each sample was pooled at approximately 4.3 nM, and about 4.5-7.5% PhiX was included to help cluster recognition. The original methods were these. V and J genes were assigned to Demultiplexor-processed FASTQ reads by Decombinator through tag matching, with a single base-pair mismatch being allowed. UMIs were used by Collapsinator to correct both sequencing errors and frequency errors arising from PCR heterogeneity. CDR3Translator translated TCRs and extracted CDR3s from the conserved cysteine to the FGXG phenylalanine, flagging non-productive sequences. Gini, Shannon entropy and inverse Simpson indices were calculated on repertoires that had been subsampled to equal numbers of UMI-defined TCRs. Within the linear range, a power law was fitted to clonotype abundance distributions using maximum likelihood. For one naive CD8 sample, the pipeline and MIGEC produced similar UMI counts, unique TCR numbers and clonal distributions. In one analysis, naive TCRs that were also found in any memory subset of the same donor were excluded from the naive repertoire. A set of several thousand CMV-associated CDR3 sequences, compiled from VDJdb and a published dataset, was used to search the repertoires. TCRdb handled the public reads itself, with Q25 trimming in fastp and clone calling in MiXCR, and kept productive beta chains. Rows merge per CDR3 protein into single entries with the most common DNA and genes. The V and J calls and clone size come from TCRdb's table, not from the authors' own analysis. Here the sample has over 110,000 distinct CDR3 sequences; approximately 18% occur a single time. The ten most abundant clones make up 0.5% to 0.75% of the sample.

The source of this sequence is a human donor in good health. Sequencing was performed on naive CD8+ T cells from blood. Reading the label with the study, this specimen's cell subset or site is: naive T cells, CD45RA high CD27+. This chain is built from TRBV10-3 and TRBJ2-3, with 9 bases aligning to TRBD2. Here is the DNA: TGTGCCATCGGGGGAGGTGGTAGGGAGACTAGCGGAGCTAGCACAGATACGCAGTATTTT. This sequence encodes CAIGGGGRETSGASTDTQYF.